This T cell receptor (beta chain) was recovered during a study of blood T cell repertoires in COVID-19. Study as a whole: Samples of COVID-19 (acute and convalescent) were obtained from the United States, Italy and Spain. The cDNA or gDNA used as material had been derived from T cells, B-cell-depleted T cells, or PBMCs.

Authors' data handling: Reference gene primer amplification in the assay estimated nucleated cell counts. Assay: immunoSEQ multiplex PCR; the TCRdb copy retains only in-frame clones and omits some. The D gene and trimming were derived from the DNA, and the V and J assignments and clone size from that table. This table has some 190,000 clones, 85% to 90% appearing once. Details on this clone: One end of the junction fails to match germline, which may point to a read error.

Sequenced: peripheral blood. This TCR derives from a man younger than 35 with active or convalescent COVID-19.

In DNA, the CDR3 is TGTGCCAGCGGCTTAGTAGTGGGGGCGGAGGACTATGGCTACACCTTC. Translation: CASGLVVGAEDYGYTF. The genes are TRBV7-2 and TRBJ1-2; a possible D gene is TRBD1 (6 bases). Germline loops: CDR1 SGHTA, CDR2 FQGNSA. This CDR3 has 16 amino acids.